Presented here are 29 T cell receptor beta chains from one specimen sequenced in a study of cytomegalovirus exposure and HLA in healthy donors. Primers included in the PCR were 60 Vbeta and 13 Jbeta primers. TCRdb keeps only in-frame clones here, not all; method: immunoSEQ multiplex PCR. The repertoire holds 85,000 to 120,000 clones, with 71% as singletons. Sequencing input: PBMCs. Receptors originate from a female donor in good health and CMV-seronegative.

This clone was observed a handful of times. The chain is built from TRBV28 and TRBJ2-2; 7 positions agree with TRBD1. This CDR3 is 15 amino acids long. Looked up from germline, CDR1 is MDHEN and CDR2 is SYDVKM. Trimming at V came to 6 bases and at J to 6 bases, leaving 10 bases not matched to a gene. The CDR3 loop is CASSYHRQGPGELFF. The CDR3 DNA reads TGTGCCAGCAGCTATCACAGACAGGGCCCCGGGGAGCTGTTTTTT. The whole variable domain, remainder taken from reference TRBV28 and TRBJ2-2, is DVKVTQSSRYLVKRTGEKVFLECVQDMDHENMFWYRQDPGLGLRLIYFSYDVKMKEKGDIPEGYSVSREKKERFSLILESASTNQTSMYLCASSYHRQGPGELFFGEGSRLTVL.

This clone was seen more than once but under ten times. V and J are TRBV5-1 and TRBJ2-1, with TRBD2 identical over 14 bases. V trimming: 0 bases; J trimming: 7 bases; junction bases outside the gene matches: 3. The CDR3 extends over 16 amino acids. Per germline, CDR1 SGHRS and CDR2 YFSETQ. The CDR3 protein is CASSLGGLAGVNEQFF. In DNA, the CDR3 is TGCGCCAGCAGCTTGGGGGGACTAGCGGGAGTGAATGAGCAGTTCTTC.

Concerning this clone itself: A junction end diverges from the germline sequence, so it may reflect a read error. The chain is built from TRBV5-1 and TRBJ2-3, with 12 bases aligning to TRBD2. This CDR3 has 19 amino acids. Germline V gene data show CDR1 as SGHRS and CDR2 as YFSETQ. The CDR3 sequence: CASSLMLAGGPCCTDTQYF. CDR3 nucleotides: TGCGCCAGCAGCTTAATGCTAGCGGGAGGGCCATGCTGCACGGATACGCAGTATTTT.

V usage is TRBV5-6 and J usage is TRBJ2-1; TRBD2 agrees at 11 bases. Germline CDR1 reads SGHDT; CDR2 reads YYEEEE. V shed 5 bases and J 3 bases; nucleotides not matched to a gene: 1. The CDR3 covers 14 residues. The CDR3 loop reads CASRTSGNYNEQFF. The CDR3 DNA follows: TGTGCCAGCAGGACTAGCGGGAACTACAATGAGCAGTTCTTC.

This clone appeared a single time. The rearrangement links TRBV23-1 to TRBJ1-1, with a possible D match to TRBD1 (6 bases). TRBV23-1 is an ORF, with its function uncertain. The CDR3 runs 15 residues. V dropped 4 bases and J dropped 3 bases, with 15 bases sitting between them. The CDR3 coding sequence is TGCGCCAGCAGTCGAGGGACACCCCAGGACACTGAAGCTTTCTTT. Encoded protein: CASSRGTPQDTEAFF.

The chain recombines TRBV11-3 with TRBJ2-1; 9 nucleotides agree with TRBD2. Germline V CDR1 and CDR2: SGHNT, YENEEA. The CDR3 spans 15 residues. Trimming removed 3 bases from V and 15 bases from J; junction bases left unmatched: 15. The CDR3 reads CASSFSTGSSGVSFF. CDR3 DNA sequence: TGTGCCAGCAGCTTCTCGACAGGTTCTAGCGGGGTCTCGTTCTTC. The whole variable domain, remainder taken from reference TRBV11-3 and TRBJ2-1, is EAGVVQSPRYKIIEKKQPVAFWCNPISGHNTLYWYLQNLGQGPELLIRYENEEAVDDSQLPKDRFSAERLKGVDSTLKIQPAELGDSAVYLCASSFSTGSSGVSFFGPGTRLTVL.

The J gene is TRBJ2-1, the V gene TRBV29-1; 13 bases match TRBD2. Germline-derived CDR1 and CDR2 are SQVTM and ANQGSEA. After removal of 7 bases from V and 6 bases from J, the junction contained 9 bases not matched to a gene. This CDR3 is built from 15 residues. The CDR3 DNA is TGCAGCGGAGGAAGGACTAGCGGGAGAAGCAATGAGCAGTTCTTC. Residues: CSGGRTSGRSNEQFF.

This rearrangement joins TRBV4-3 to TRBJ1-3; 8 bases are a match to TRBD1. The V gene's germline CDR1 is LGHNA and CDR2 YSLEER. The V and J ends lost 4 bases and 0 bases, in that order; junction bases with no gene match: 5. This CDR3 has 16 amino acids. CDR3 region: CASSLYRGNSGNTIYF. DNA of the CDR3: TGCGCCAGCAGCCTCTACAGGGGGAACTCTGGAAACACCATATATTTT.

V is TRBV27 and J is TRBJ2-1; TRBD2 is a possible D gene (5 bases). From germline, CDR1 is MNHEY and CDR2 SMNVEV (reference sequence). Between the trimmed V and J ends, which lost 5 bases and 8 bases, there was a span of 16 bases. CDR3 length equals 14 residues. The CDR3 spells CASSRESSGDEQFF. CDR3 DNA sequence: TGTGCCAGCAGTAGGGAGAGCTCTGGGGATGAGCAGTTCTTC.

The chain uses TRBV28 and TRBJ2-7, with 9 bases lining up with TRBD1. With 6 bases clipped from V and 1 base from J, the junction kept 4 bases outside the gene matches. Germline assignment: CDR1 MDHEN and CDR2 SYDVKM. This CDR3 comprises 14 residues. CDR3 protein: CASREQGASYEQYF. For the CDR3, the DNA is TGTGCCAGCAGAGAACAGGGGGCTTCCTACGAGCAGTACTTC. The full variable domain, in which reference TRBV28 and TRBJ2-7 provide the parts outside the CDR3, is DVKVTQSSRYLVKRTGEKVFLECVQDMDHENMFWYRQDPGLGLRLIYFSYDVKMKEKGDIPEGYSVSREKKERFSLILESASTNQTSMYLCASREQGASYEQYFGPGTRLTVT.

V is TRBV4-3 and J is TRBJ1-2; D not resolved. V was pared by 0 bases and J by 7 bases, with 12 bases between. The CDR3 is made up of 14 amino acids. Germline V gene sequence: CDR1 LGHNA, CDR2 YSLEER. This CDR3 reads CASSQDPGVAGYTF. The CDR3 DNA reads TGCGCCAGCAGCCAAGACCCCGGGGTTGCTGGCTACACCTTC.

The chain couples TRBV18 to TRBJ2-5, with 9 bases that match TRBD1. This CDR3 is 15 amino acids long. The ends lost 4 bases at V and 3 bases at J; junction bases unmatched: 6. The germline V gene has CDR1 KGHSH and CDR2 LQKENI. The CDR3, as DNA: TGTGCCAGCTCACTTATCCGGACAGGGGAAGAGACCCAGTACTTC. The encoded protein is CASSLIRTGEETQYF.

A single count supports this clone. The chain is built from TRBV28 and TRBJ2-2; 9 bases are a match to TRBD1. V was clipped by 5 bases and J by 8 bases; unmatched bases: 9. The CDR3 spans 15 residues. Germline values: CDR1 MDHEN, CDR2 SYDVKM. The CDR3 DNA is TGTGCCAGCAGTACCGGGACAGGGCCTCTGGGGGAGCTGTTTTTT. This sequence encodes CASSTGTGPLGELFF. Combining the CDR3 with reference TRBV28 and TRBJ2-2 gives the whole variable domain DVKVTQSSRYLVKRTGEKVFLECVQDMDHENMFWYRQDPGLGLRLIYFSYDVKMKEKGDIPEGYSVSREKKERFSLILESASTNQTSMYLCASSTGTGPLGELFFGEGSRLTVL.

This clone was recorded only once. This chain joins TRBV11-2 and TRBJ2-1, with a possible D match to TRBD1 (5 bases). The CDR3 loop spans 14 amino acids. The V gene's germline CDR1 is SGHAT and CDR2 FQNNGV. V was trimmed by 5 bases and J by 9 bases, leaving 17 bases between them. In nucleotides, the CDR3 is TGTGCCAGCAGCCTCCGACAGATAGGCCCTGAGCAGTTCTTC. Translation gives CASSLRQIGPEQFF. The complete variable domain, with remaining parts taken from reference TRBV11-2 and TRBJ2-1, reads EAGVAQSPRYKIIEKRQSVAFWCNPISGHATLYWYQQILGQGPKLLIQFQNNGVVDDSQLPKDRFSAERLKGVDSTLKIQPAKLEDSAVYLCASSLRQIGPEQFFGPGTRLTVL.

In this sample, this clone turned up once. The rearrangement joins TRBV11-2 to TRBJ2-7; no reliable D call. V lost 5 bases, J lost 0 bases, and 8 bases lay in between. Germline CDR1 and CDR2: SGHAT and FQNNGV. CDR3 length: 13 residues. DNA of the CDR3: TGTGCCAGCAGCCCCACTAACTCCTACGAGCAGTACTTC. It translates to CASSPTNSYEQYF.

In its sample, this clone was seen a few times. The DNA for the CDR3 is TGTGCCAGCAGCTACGGACTAGGCTGGGAGCAGTTCTTC. The encoded protein is CASSYGLGWEQFF. The chain uses TRBV7-8 and TRBJ2-1, with TRBD2 identical over 7 bases. Trimming at V came to 4 bases and at J to 10 bases, leaving 7 bases not matched to a gene. The CDR3 is 13 residues long. From germline, CDR1 is SGHVS and CDR2 FQNEAQ.

V is TRBV18 and J is TRBJ1-3, with unresolved D. Trimming left V 3 bases short and J 4 bases short, with 13 bases between. Looked up from germline, CDR1 is KGHSH and CDR2 is LQKENI. This CDR3 is built from 15 residues. The CDR3 here is CASSPRAAIGNTIYF. The CDR3, as DNA: TGTGCCAGCTCACCTAGAGCCGCGATAGGAAACACCATATATTTT.

The chain employs TRBV19 and TRBJ2-1, with TRBD2 matching 12 bases. The J segment lost 0 bases and the V segment lost 0 bases, leaving 9 bases of the junction unmatched. CDR3 length: 20 residues. CDR1 LNHDA and CDR2 SQIVND come from the germline V gene (reference sequence). CDR3 loop: CASSIDLTSGSIGSYNEQFF. CDR3 coding DNA: TGTGCCAGTAGTATAGATCTGACTAGCGGGAGCATTGGCTCCTACAATGAGCAGTTCTTC.

The chain couples TRBV7-2 to TRBJ1-4; the match to TRBD1 covers 7 bases. Germline assignment: CDR1 SGHTA and CDR2 FQGNSA. V dropped 2 bases and J dropped 4; count of bases not matched to a gene: 4. CDR3 length: 15 amino acids. The CDR3 sequence: CASSLSTGHNEKLFF. CDR3 sequence (DNA): TGTGCCAGCAGCTTATCGACAGGGCATAATGAAAAACTGTTTTTT. Full variable domain (rest looked up from reference TRBV7-2 and TRBJ1-4): GAGVSQSPSNKVTEKGKDVELRCDPISGHTALYWYRQSLGQGLEFLIYFQGNSAPDKSGLPSDRFSAERTGGSVSTLTIQRTQQEDSAVYLCASSLSTGHNEKLFFGSGTQLSVL.

The sample holds a few counts of this clone. V usage is TRBV9 and J usage is TRBJ2-3; D might be TRBD2 (6 bases). Trimming stripped 4 bases from V and 7 bases from J, with 19 bases between. This CDR3 contains 15 residues. The germline gives CDR1 SGDLS, CDR2 YYNGEE. CDR3 amino acids: CASSPETSSSYTQYF. In DNA form, the CDR3 reads TGTGCCAGCAGCCCCGAGACTAGTTCTAGTTATACGCAGTATTTT.

The J gene is TRBJ2-1, the V gene TRBV6-5; 10 nucleotides align to TRBD1. In germline, CDR1 is MNHEY, CDR2 SVGAGI. V shed 2 bases and J 8 bases; nucleotides not matched to a gene: 9. The CDR3 loop spans 16 amino acids. CDR3 nucleotide sequence: TGTGCCAGCAGTTACGGTCCCGGGACAGGGGAGGATGAGCAGTTCTTC. This gives the protein CASSYGPGTGEDEQFF.

This chain uses TRBV7-2 with TRBJ2-5, with 14 nucleotides matching TRBD2. V trimming: 5 bases; J trimming: 4 bases; junction bases outside the gene matches: 9. CDR1 is SGHTA and CDR2 is FQGNSA in the germline V gene. There are 17 residues in the CDR3. CDR3 region: CASSPRTGTSGRETQYF. The CDR3 region has the DNA TGTGCCAGCAGCCCCAGGACAGGGACTAGCGGGAGAGAGACCCAGTACTTC.

The genes are TRBV6-1 and TRBJ2-7; 8 bases map to TRBD2. CDR1 is MNHNS, CDR2 SASEGT, per germline. Trimming cost V 1 base and J 6 bases; bases outside gene matches: 14. The CDR3 covers 17 residues. The CDR3 sequence: CASSEGGRGLGSSEQYF. The CDR3 bases are TGTGCCAGCAGTGAAGGGGGTCGGGGACTAGGGTCTTCCGAGCAGTACTTC.

This rearrangement joins TRBV9 to TRBJ1-2, with a weak D call TRBD1 (5 bases). V was shortened by 4 bases and J by 12 bases, with 13 bases between the two germline ends. This CDR3 contains 11 residues. CDR1 is SGDLS and CDR2 is YYNGEE in the germline V gene. CDR3: CASSLSGVHTF. The CDR3, as DNA: TGTGCCAGCAGCTTATCGGGGGTACACACCTTC. The complete variable domain, with remaining parts taken from reference TRBV9 and TRBJ1-2, reads DSGVTQTPKHLITATGQRVTLRCSPRSGDLSVYWYQQSLDQGLQFLIQYYNGEERAKGNILERFSAQQFPDLHSELNLSSLELGDSALYFCASSLSGVHTFGSGTRLTVV.

The chain carries TRBV5-1 and TRBJ2-5; 8 bases agree with TRBD1. The J call could be wrong; TRBJ2-7 is a better fit for the DNA end. The CDR3 extends over 13 amino acids. Germline CDR1 and CDR2: SGHRS and YFSETQ. The CDR3 DNA follows: TGCGCCAGCCGGACAGGGAACTCCTACGAGCAGTACTTC. This translates into CASRTGNSYEQYF.

In DNA, the CDR3 is TGCAGCGCCCTGACAGGGACCTCCTACGAGCAGTACTTC. This gives the protein CSALTGTSYEQYF. The V and J genes are TRBV29-1 and TRBJ2-7; TRBD1 matches 7 bases. Trimming took 7 bases from V and 0 from J; bases not matched to a gene: 6. The germline CDR1 and CDR2 sequences are SQVTM and ANQGSEA. The CDR3 runs 13 residues.

This chain connects TRBV6-1 to TRBJ2-1; the match to TRBD1 covers 9 bases. Germline CDR1 MNHNS, CDR2 SASEGT. This CDR3 comprises 15 residues. With 3 bases clipped from V and 2 bases from J, the junction kept 2 bases outside the gene matches. The CDR3 DNA reads as TGTGCCAGCAGTGATACAGGGGGCGCCTACAATGAGCAGTTCTTC. Translated, it gives CASSDTGGAYNEQFF.

V is TRBV2 and J is TRBJ1-5; 8 nucleotides align to TRBD1. After removal of 3 bases from V and 2 bases from J, the junction contained 6 bases not matched to a gene. Germline values: CDR1 SNHLY, CDR2 FYNNEI. The CDR3 loop spans 16 amino acids. CDR3 coding DNA: TGTGCCAGCAGTGATGACAGGGGATGGGGCAATCAGCCCCAGCATTTT. Translating gives CASSDDRGWGNQPQHF.

V gene TRBV10-1 combines with J gene TRBJ1-1, with TRBD1 as a possible D gene (6 bases). Trimming took off 3 bases at V and 10 bases at J, with 18 bases between the two ends. Germline CDR1 is WNHNN and CDR2 is SYGVQD (reference sequence). There are 14 residues in the CDR3. CDR3 sequence: CASSDRPVSRGAFF. The CDR3 nucleotides are TGCGCCAGCAGTGACCGGCCTGTATCCAGGGGAGCTTTCTTT.